Below, 21 T cell receptor beta chains from the same sample are listed, as sequenced in a study of blood T cell repertoires in COVID-19. Profiling relied on immunoSEQ multiplex PCR, and the TCRdb table lists in-frame clones only, not all of them. The sample lists approximately 400,000 clones; roughly nine tenths were seen once. Material for sequencing was PBMCs or T cells enriched from blood (not recorded which). The receptors shown here come from a woman aged 40 to 50 who had been exposed to COVID-19.

V is TRBV7-2 and J is TRBJ1-6; TRBD1 matches at 9 bases. Trimming took 2 bases from V and 6 from J; bases not matched to a gene: 11. The CDR3 runs 18 residues. CDR1 is SGHTA and CDR2 is FQGNSA in the germline V gene. The CDR3 loop is CASSLTGLQGARNSPLHF. The DNA for the CDR3 is TGTGCCAGCAGCTTAACCGGACTACAGGGGGCTCGTAATTCACCCCTCCACTTT. Together with reference TRBV7-2 and TRBJ1-6, the CDR3 gives the full variable domain: GAGVSQSPSNKVTEKGKDVELRCDPISGHTALYWYRQSLGQGLEFLIYFQGNSAPDKSGLPSDRFSAERTGGSVSTLTIQRTQQEDSAVYLCASSLTGLQGARNSPLHFGNGTRLTVT.

Worth noting for this clone: Just one base apart from a much larger clone, this may be a read error. In the same sample, other DNA sequences code for this CDR3. CDR3 amino acids: CSASGRESHYGYTF. CDR3 nucleotide sequence: TGCAGTGCTAGTGGCCGGGAGTCTCACTATGGCTACACTTTC. This chain uses TRBV20-1 with TRBJ1-2; D is unclear. This CDR3 has 14 residues. Germline loops: CDR1 DFQATT, CDR2 SNEGSKA (reference sequence).

The V gene is TRBV19, the J gene TRBJ1-2, with a weak D call TRBD1 (5 bases). Germline CDR1 is LNHDA and CDR2 is SQIVND (reference sequence). CDR3 length: 14 residues. V shed 5 bases and J shed 8 bases, with 18 bases lying between them. DNA of the CDR3: TGTGCCAGTAGTCGGGAGCCAGGGAGCTACGGCTACACCTTC. Protein product: CASSREPGSYGYTF.

This clone was found a few times. This chain joins TRBV6-5 and TRBJ1-2; 10 bases map to TRBD1. Losses at the gene ends were 6 bases for V and 8 bases for J; bases not matched to a gene: 6. The CDR3 covers 13 residues. CDR1 and CDR2 from the germline V gene are MNHEY and SVGAGI. CDR3 coding DNA: TGTGCCAGCAGGTCGGACAGGGGGAACGGCTACACCTTC. This sequence encodes CASRSDRGNGYTF.

The chain is built from TRBV2 and TRBJ1-5; D is possibly TRBD1 (6 bases). Trimming shortened V by 2 bases and J by 0 bases, and 11 bases separated the two germline ends. The CDR3 spans 16 residues. Germline-derived CDR1 and CDR2 are SNHLY and FYNNEI. The CDR3 DNA reads TGTGCCAGCAGTGAAACAGGGTCCTATAGCAATCAGCCCCAGCATTTT. Translation gives CASSETGSYSNQPQHF.

V gene TRBV5-1 combines with J gene TRBJ2-7; D is unresolved. V lost 4 bases to trimming and J lost 3 bases, with 5 bases between them. There are 11 residues in the CDR3. In germline, CDR1 is SGHRS, CDR2 YFSETQ. The CDR3 DNA is TGCGCCAGCAGCCCGGGCTACGAGCAGTACTTC. This codes for CASSPGYEQYF.

V gene TRBV20-1 combines with J gene TRBJ1-1; TRBD1 matches at 9 bases. Germline assignment: CDR1 DFQATT and CDR2 SNEGSKA (reference sequence). After removal of 3 bases from V and 10 bases from J, the junction contained 9 bases not matched to a gene. CDR3 length: 13 residues. The CDR3 reads CSASRRTGEAAFF. CDR3 nucleotide sequence: TGCAGTGCTAGTCGACGGACAGGGGAGGCAGCTTTCTTT.

The genes are TRBV15 and TRBJ2-7; 7 nucleotides line up with TRBD1. Germline values: CDR1 LNHNV, CDR2 YYDKDF (reference sequence). CDR3 length: 15 residues. The junction had 6 bases not matched to a gene; V was cut back by 4 bases and J by 0 bases. CDR3 in DNA: TGTGCCACCAGCATTGGACAGGAACCCTCCTACGAGCAGTACTTC. Amino acid sequence: CATSIGQEPSYEQYF.

This clone appeared a single time. The chain combines TRBV7-8 with TRBJ1-2; the match to TRBD1 covers 9 bases. Trimming took 5 bases from V and 6 from J; bases not matched to a gene: 10. Germline CDR1 is SGHVS and CDR2 is FQNEAQ. The CDR3 is 15 residues long. The CDR3 loop reads CASSQGTGWIHGYTF. In nucleotides, the CDR3 is TGTGCCAGCAGCCAGGGGACAGGGTGGATCCATGGCTACACCTTC.

The chain employs TRBV7-9 and TRBJ2-5; 11 bases are a match to TRBD2. The ends lost 2 bases at V and 2 bases at J; junction bases unmatched: 10. The CDR3 has 18 amino acids. Germline V gene data show CDR1 as SEHNR and CDR2 as FQNEAQ (reference sequence). The CDR3 region is CASSLTGNSGRDQETQYF. The DNA for the CDR3 is TGTGCCAGCAGCTTAACGGGCAATAGCGGGAGGGATCAAGAGACCCAGTACTTC.

V is TRBV27 and J is TRBJ1-4, with D unclear. CDR3 length equals 14 residues. The germline V and J ends were trimmed by 4 bases and 3 bases, with 9 bases remaining between them. Germline CDR1 and CDR2: MNHEY and SMNVEV (reference sequence). CDR3 amino acids: CASSSLVSNEKLFF. The CDR3, as DNA: TGTGCCAGCAGTTCCCTAGTTTCTAATGAAAAACTGTTTTTT.

This clone was observed a single time. This chain joins TRBV24-1 and TRBJ2-1; 7 bases line up with TRBD1. The CDR3 sequence is 16 residues long. The junction had 9 bases not matched to a gene; V was cut back by 4 bases and J by 4 bases. Germline V gene lookup returns CDR1 KGHDR and CDR2 SFDVKD. This CDR3 is CATSDTGTALYNEQFF. CDR3 sequence (DNA): TGTGCCACCAGTGACACCGGGACAGCTCTATACAATGAGCAGTTCTTC.

Of note for this clone: This specimen includes other DNA sequences encoding the same CDR3. J is TRBJ1-5 and V is TRBV7-9; tentatively, D is TRBD1 (6 bases). The CDR3 length is 14 residues. CDR1 is SEHNR, CDR2 FQNEAQ, per germline (reference sequence). Trimming took off 1 base at V and 4 bases at J, with 8 bases between the two ends. The CDR3 region has the DNA TGTGCCAGCAGCTTAGGCAGGGGTAATCAGCCCCAGCATTTT. This translates into CASSLGRGNQPQHF.

The chain is built from TRBV30 and TRBJ2-1; D is perhaps TRBD2 (6 bases). CDR3 length: 15 residues. The germline gives CDR1 GTSNPN, CDR2 SVGIG (reference sequence). Trimming removed 0 bases at V and 2 bases at J, with 11 bases between. CDR3 in amino acids: CAWSVDSGAYNEQFF. CDR3 in DNA: TGTGCCTGGAGTGTGGATAGCGGAGCCTACAATGAGCAGTTCTTC.

The chain joins TRBV2 to TRBJ2-7; 9 bases fit TRBD2. V shed 8 bases and J 1 base; nucleotides not matched to a gene: 12. The germline V gene has CDR1 SNHLY and CDR2 FYNNEI. The CDR3 is made up of 16 amino acids. In DNA form, the CDR3 reads TGTGCCAGCCTATTGATTAGCGGGAGTGGGTCCTACGAGCAGTACTTC. Residues: CASLLISGSGSYEQYF.

This clone appeared once. V and J are TRBV10-2 and TRBJ1-6; 9 bases match TRBD1. With 10 bases clipped from V and 10 bases from J, the junction kept 14 bases outside the gene matches. Germline-derived CDR1 and CDR2 are WSHSY and SAAADI. The CDR3 sequence is 15 residues long. The CDR3 protein is CATAEQGAVGSPLHF. CDR3 coding DNA: TGCGCCACGGCCGAACAGGGGGCGGTCGGGTCACCCCTCCACTTT.

The rearrangement joins TRBV30 to TRBJ1-4; a weak D match, TRBD1 (5 bases). The germline V gene encodes CDR1 GTSNPN and CDR2 SVGIG (reference sequence). CDR3 length: 12 residues. V was shortened by 0 bases and J by 9 bases, with 8 bases between the two germline ends. The CDR3 spells CAWSVPGKKLFF. CDR3 nucleotide sequence: TGTGCCTGGAGTGTACCAGGGAAAAAACTGTTTTTT.

CDR3 region: CASSSTGANTEAFF. The CDR3 DNA reads TGTGCCAGCTCCTCGACAGGGGCGAACACTGAAGCTTTCTTT. The rearrangement joins TRBV18 to TRBJ1-1; 8 nucleotides line up with TRBD1. The ends lost 6 bases at V and 1 base at J; junction bases unmatched: 4. Germline values: CDR1 KGHSH, CDR2 LQKENI. CDR3 length: 14 amino acids.

The rearrangement joins TRBV7-9 to TRBJ1-1; tentatively, D is TRBD1 (6 bases). The V and J ends lost 5 bases and 11 bases respectively, with 18 bases between them. The germline CDR1 and CDR2 sequences are SEHNR and FQNEAQ (reference sequence). The length of the CDR3 is 13 residues. DNA of the CDR3: TGTGCCAGCAGCAAACAGGGTATGGATGGGGCTTTCTTT. This encodes CASSKQGMDGAFF.

The chain is built from TRBV7-9 and TRBJ2-7; weak D call: TRBD1 (6 bases). Trimming cost V 5 bases and J 3 bases, with 17 bases left between them. Germline V lookup: CDR1 SEHNR, CDR2 FQNEAQ (reference sequence). The CDR3 is 15 residues long. The CDR3 sequence is CASSQERGHLYEQYF. The CDR3 coding sequence is TGTGCCAGCAGCCAAGAAAGGGGACATCTCTACGAGCAGTACTTC.

The chain joins TRBV27 to TRBJ1-1; D is perhaps TRBD1 (6 bases). The length of the CDR3 is 14 residues. V lost 6 bases, J lost 1 base, and 12 bases lay in between. Germline CDR1 and CDR2: MNHEY and SMNVEV (reference sequence). The CDR3: CASSATGWNTEAFF. CDR3 sequence (DNA): TGTGCCAGCAGCGCGACAGGCTGGAACACTGAAGCTTTCTTT.